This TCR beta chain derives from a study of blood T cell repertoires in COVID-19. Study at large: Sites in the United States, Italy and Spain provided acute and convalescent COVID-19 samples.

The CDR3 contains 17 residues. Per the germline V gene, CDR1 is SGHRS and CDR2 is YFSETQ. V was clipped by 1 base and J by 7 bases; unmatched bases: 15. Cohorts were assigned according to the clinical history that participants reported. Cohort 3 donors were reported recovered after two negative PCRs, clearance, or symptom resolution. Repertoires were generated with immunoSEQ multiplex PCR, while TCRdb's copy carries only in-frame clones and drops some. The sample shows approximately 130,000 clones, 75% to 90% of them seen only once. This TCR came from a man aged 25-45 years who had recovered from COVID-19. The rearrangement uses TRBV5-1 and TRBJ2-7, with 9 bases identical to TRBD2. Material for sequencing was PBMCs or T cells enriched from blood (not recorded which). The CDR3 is CASSLWGSAGGPREQYF. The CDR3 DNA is TGCGCCAGCAGCTTGTGGGGAAGCGCGGGAGGGCCTCGGGAGCAGTACTTC.